Here is one T cell receptor beta chain with its context. The TCR beta profiling, which covered VDJ combination and CDR3 sequence, was carried out using genomic DNA as the template. TCRdb analysed the reads with MiXCR anew, one entry per CDR3 protein. The table shows approximately 200,000 distinct CDR3 sequences, with roughly 50% occurring only once. These data are taken from a study of CD8+CD57+ T cells in acquired aplastic anemia. The CDR3 is 12 amino acids. The trim removed 6 bases at V and 14 bases at J, leaving 9 bases unmatched. Sequencing was done on patients that had shown CD8+CD57+ cell expansion by flow cytometry. No patient had been given any therapy when blood was sampled.

The V call is TRBV12-3 or TRBV12-4, the J call TRBJ1-5; 8 bases are shared with TRBD1. The receptor comes from a human donor with aplastic anemia. The sequencing input was sorted CD4+, CD8+, or CD8+CD57+ T cells (not recorded which) from PBMCs. The CDR3 DNA is TGTGCCAGCAGACGGACAGGGTCAAACGAGCATTTT. This encodes CASRRTGSNEHF.